Below, 10 T cell receptor beta chains from the same sample are listed, as sequenced in a study of vaccination effects on CD4 cells after COVID-19. Repertoires were generated with immunoSEQ multiplex PCR, while TCRdb's copy carries only in-frame clones and drops some. The top ten clones hold approximately 3.8% of a sample with around 71,000 clones, around 76% of them seen once. Antigens of these TCRs are unknown. Sequencing followed a ViraFEST assay step that expanded antigen-specific CD4+ T cells with viral peptide pools. Researchers isolated CD4+ T cells once approximately ten days of culture had elapsed. People in the vaccine group had not been infected with SARS-CoV-2 before, and their nucleocapsid antibodies were negative. Sequencing used CD4+ T cells from PBMCs cultured with HCoV-OC43 spike peptides, obtained before COVID-19 vaccination. Subset in this sample: HCoV-OC43 spike overlapping peptide pool stimulation. These receptors came from a human donor who received a COVID-19 vaccine.

The rearrangement uses TRBV4-1 and TRBJ1-5, with 7 positions matching TRBD1. Germline CDR1 reads MGHRA; CDR2 reads YSYEKL. This CDR3 contains 15 residues. V lost 5 bases, J lost 2 bases, and 6 bases stayed unmatched. Written as DNA, the CDR3 is TGCGCCAGCAGCGTTAGAGACAGGGGCAATCAGCCCCAGCATTTT. Translated, it gives CASSVRDRGNQPQHF.

The chain employs TRBV20-1 and TRBJ2-3; TRBD1 matches 9 bases. The V and J ends lost 3 bases and 2 bases, in that order; junction bases with no gene match: 6. The CDR3 covers 15 residues. Germline lookup yields CDR1 DFQATT and CDR2 SNEGSKA (reference sequence). Written as DNA, the CDR3 is TGCAGTGCTAGTCGGCGGACAGGGGCCACAGATACGCAGTATTTT. Its translation: CSASRRTGATDTQYF.

In DNA, the CDR3 is TGTGCCACCAGTGGGCCTAGCGGGGACGCCGGGGAGCTGTTTTTT. Translated, it gives CATSGPSGDAGELFF. The rearrangement joins TRBV24-1 to TRBJ2-2, with 9 bases fitting TRBD2. Germline trimming cut 5 bases from V and 6 bases from J; bases unmatched to any gene: 6. Germline V gene sequence: CDR1 KGHDR, CDR2 SFDVKD. The CDR3 extends over 15 amino acids.

The CDR3 loop reads CAWSVQQAGGGNQPQHF. CDR3 sequence (DNA): TGTGCCTGGAGTGTACAGCAAGCGGGAGGGGGGAATCAGCCCCAGCATTTT. This chain joins TRBV30 and TRBJ1-5, with a weak D call TRBD1 (6 bases). V lost 0 bases and J lost 4, with 19 bases in between. The CDR3 loop spans 17 amino acids. Germline assignment: CDR1 GTSNPN and CDR2 SVGIG (reference sequence).

This clone has a handful of counts. The V call is TRBV10-1, the J call TRBJ1-1; D is possibly TRBD1 (5 bases). Deletions cut 5 bases from V and 4 bases from J, with 11 bases between. The CDR3 extends over 13 amino acids. The V gene's germline CDR1 is WNHNN and CDR2 SYGVQD (reference sequence). Here the CDR3 reads CASSSGGGTEAFF. CDR3 sequence (DNA): TGCGCCAGCAGTTCTGGGGGGGGCACTGAAGCTTTCTTT.

V is TRBV5-6 and J is TRBJ2-3; 11 nucleotides match TRBD1. CDR3 length equals 16 residues. Germline lookup yields CDR1 SGHDT and CDR2 YYEEEE. With V trimmed by 3 bases and J by 5 bases, 8 bases remained unmatched. CDR3 loop: CASSYRTGGSQDTQYF. The CDR3 coding sequence is TGTGCCAGCAGCTACCGGACAGGGGGCTCACAAGATACGCAGTATTTT.

The chain couples TRBV5-1 to TRBJ2-2, with TRBD2 matching over 12 bases. Germline CDR1 reads SGHRS; CDR2 reads YFSETQ. The V and J ends lost 4 bases and 5 bases, in that order; junction bases with no gene match: 3. The CDR3 sequence is 15 residues long. The CDR3 DNA reads TGCGCCAGCAGCCAAACTAGCGGGGGGACCGGGGAGCTGTTTTTT. Translating gives CASSQTSGGTGELFF.

The gene calls are TRBV7-2 and TRBJ2-6; TRBD1 is a possible D gene (6 bases). The V gene's germline CDR1 is SGHTA and CDR2 FQGNSA. Between the trimmed V and J ends, which lost 3 bases and 0 bases, there was a span of 12 bases. This CDR3 comprises 17 residues. CDR3: CASSLGHSSSGANVLTF. The CDR3 DNA sequence: TGTGCCAGCAGCTTGGGACACTCAAGCTCTGGGGCCAACGTCCTGACTTTC.

This rearrangement joins TRBV10-1 to TRBJ2-3; TRBD2 matches 9 bases. V lost 0 bases, J lost 6 bases, and 4 bases stayed unmatched. Per germline, CDR1 WNHNN and CDR2 SYGVQD (reference sequence). This CDR3 is built from 15 residues. CDR3 region: CASSESLAGLDTQYF. In nucleotides, the CDR3 is TGCGCCAGCAGTGAGTCTCTAGCGGGGTTGGATACGCAGTATTTT.

A single count supports this clone. The chain has TRBV6-1 and TRBJ2-7, with D possibly TRBD1 on 5 matching bases. CDR3 length equals 13 residues. From germline, CDR1 is MNHNS and CDR2 SASEGT. Deletions cut 3 bases from V and 2 bases from J, with 8 bases between. CDR3 amino acids: CASSDRVPYEQYV. CDR3 coding DNA: TGTGCCAGCAGTGACAGGGTTCCCTACGAGCAGTACGTC.